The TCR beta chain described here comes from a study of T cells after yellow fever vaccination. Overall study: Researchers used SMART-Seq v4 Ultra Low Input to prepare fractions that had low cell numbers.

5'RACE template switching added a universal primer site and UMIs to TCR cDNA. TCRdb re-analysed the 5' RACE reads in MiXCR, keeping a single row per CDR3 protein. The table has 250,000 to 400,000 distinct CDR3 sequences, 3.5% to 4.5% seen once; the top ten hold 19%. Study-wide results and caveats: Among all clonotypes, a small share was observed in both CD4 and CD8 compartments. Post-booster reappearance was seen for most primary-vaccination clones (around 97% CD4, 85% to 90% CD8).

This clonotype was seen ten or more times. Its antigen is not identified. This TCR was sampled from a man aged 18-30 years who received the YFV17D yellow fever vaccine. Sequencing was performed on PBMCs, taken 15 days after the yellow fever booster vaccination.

Here the CDR3 reads CSVEGISSYNEQFF. The CDR3 DNA sequence: TGCAGCGTTGAAGGGATAAGCTCCTACAATGAGCAGTTCTTC. V and J are TRBV29-1 and TRBJ2-1; unclear D gene. CDR3 length: 14 residues. The germline V gene encodes CDR1 SQVTM and CDR2 ANQGSEA. V gave up 1 base and J gave up 0 bases, with 7 bases separating them.